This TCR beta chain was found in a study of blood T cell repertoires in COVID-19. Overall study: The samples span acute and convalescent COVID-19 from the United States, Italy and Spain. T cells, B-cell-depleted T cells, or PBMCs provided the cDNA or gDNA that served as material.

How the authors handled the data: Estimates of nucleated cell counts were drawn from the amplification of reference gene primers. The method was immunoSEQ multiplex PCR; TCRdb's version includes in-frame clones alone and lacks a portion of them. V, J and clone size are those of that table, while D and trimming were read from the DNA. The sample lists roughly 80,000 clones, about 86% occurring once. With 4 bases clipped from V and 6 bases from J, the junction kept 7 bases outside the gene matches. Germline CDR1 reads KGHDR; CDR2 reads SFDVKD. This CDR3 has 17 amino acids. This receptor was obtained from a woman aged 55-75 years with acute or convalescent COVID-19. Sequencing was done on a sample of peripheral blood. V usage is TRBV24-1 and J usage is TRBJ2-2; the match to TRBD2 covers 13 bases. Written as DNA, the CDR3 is TGTGCCACCAGTGACTCTACTAGCGGGGGGGCCTCCGGGGAGCTGTTTTTT. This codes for CATSDSTSGGASGELFF.